The rows below give T cell receptor beta chains drawn from one sample of a study of control samples from healthy donors and cancer patients. Produced via immunoSEQ multiplex PCR; TCRdb's table is partial and in-frame only. The data contain 75,000 to 95,000 clones, around nine tenths of them seen just once; the ten biggest clones take up about 10%. The sequenced material came from PBMCs. The receptors were gathered from a woman in her forties or fifties with colorectal cancer. The CDR3 runs from the conserved cysteine through the conserved F or W. The D gene is left open where the match is weak. A row's size may be missing; if present it is once, few, many or a size class.

j_gene	v_gene	abundance	d_gene	CDR3nt	CDR3aa
TRBJ1-4	TRBV9	-	-	TGTGCCAGCAGCCCCACAGGGTGGCCTAATGAAAAACTGTTTTTT	CASSPTGWPNEKLFF
TRBJ2-2	TRBV10-3	-	TRBD1	TGTGCCATCAGTGCTCGGACAGGGAACACCGGGGAGCTGTTTTTT	CAISARTGNTGELFF
TRBJ1-1	TRBV7-9	-	-	TGTGCCAGCAGCTCCTCGGGGGTAACTGAAGCTTTCTTT	CASSSSGVTEAFF
TRBJ1-2	TRBV7-9	once	-	TGTGCCAGCAGCTTAGGACATGGCTATGGCTACACCTTC	CASSLGHGYGYTF
TRBJ2-5	TRBV2	-	TRBD1	TGTGCCAGTAATAAGCTGGGGTCGGGACAGGTCGGTGAGACCCAGTACTTC	CASNKLGSGQVGETQYF
TRBJ2-1	TRBV5-4	-	TRBD2	TGTGCCAGCAGCTTGGACGCGGGGGGGCACAATGAGCAGTTCTTC	CASSLDAGGHNEQFF
TRBJ1-2	TRBV7-8	once	-	TGTGCCAGCAGCTCTATAGCTAACTATGGCTACACCTTC	CASSSIANYGYTF
TRBJ2-6	TRBV19	-	TRBD1	TGTGCCAGTAGTTTGGGACAGGGGAGCTCTGGGGCCAACGTCCTGACTTTC	CASSLGQGSSGANVLTF
TRBJ2-3	TRBV9	-	-	TGTGCCAGCAGCCCCCGTGGGGCAGGGAACACAGATACGCAGTATTTT	CASSPRGAGNTDTQYF
TRBJ2-5	TRBV5-1	-	TRBD1	TGCGCCAGCAGCTTGGCCCCGACAGGGGGCGAGGAGACCCAGTACTTC	CASSLAPTGGEETQYF
TRBJ2-1	TRBV14	-	-	TGTGCCAGCACCGCCCGGGGCTCCTACAATGAGCAGTTCTTC	CASTARGSYNEQFF
TRBJ1-5	TRBV2	-	-	TGTGCCAGCAAGCGGGATGGGAATCAGCCCCAGCATTTT	CASKRDGNQPQHF
TRBJ1-4	TRBV5-1	-	-	TGCGCCAGCAGCTTGGGGAACAGGGTGGGGAGTGAAAAACTGTTTTTT	CASSLGNRVGSEKLFF
TRBJ2-5	TRBV7-2	-	TRBD1	TGTGCCAGCAGCTTAAGTGGGACAGGGTTGGAGACCCAGTACTTC	CASSLSGTGLETQYF
TRBJ2-4	TRBV23-1	-	-	TGCGCCAGCAGTCAATTGCGAGGGGCTCTGGCCAAAAACATTCAGTACTTC	CASSQLRGALAKNIQYF
TRBJ1-2	TRBV6-1	-	TRBD1	TGTGCCAGCAGTGAAGCTTTTGACAGGGTCAAACACTATGGCTACACCTTC	CASSEAFDRVKHYGYTF
TRBJ1-6	TRBV6-5	once	-	TGTGCCAGCAGTTACTCGCGGGCTTTCTATAATTCACCCCTCCACTTT	CASSYSRAFYNSPLHF
TRBJ2-6	TRBV27	-	-	TGTGCCAGCAGTTTTGAGTACAGGAGTCTTTCCTCTGGGGCCAACGTCCTGACTTTC	CASSFEYRSLSSGANVLTF
TRBJ1-3	TRBV5-8	-	TRBD1	TGTGCCAGCAGCTTGGGGCCAGGGGGCTCTGGAAACACCATATATTTT	CASSLGPGGSGNTIYF
TRBJ1-6	TRBV28	-	-	TGTGCCAGCAGTGGCCGGGATTATAATTCACCCCTCCACTTT	CASSGRDYNSPLHF
TRBJ1-4	TRBV6-2/TRBV6-3	-	TRBD1	TGTGCCAGCAGTCGGGGACAGGAAGAAAAACTGTTTTTT	CASSRGQEEKLFF
TRBJ2-1	TRBV9	-	TRBD1	TGTGCCAGCAGCGTAGCGACAGGGAAGTTGGGGAATGAGCAGTTCTTC	CASSVATGKLGNEQFF
TRBJ2-1	TRBV5-8	-	TRBD2	TGTGCCAGCAGTTCGCTTTTGGGGCGGGGGAGCTATGAGCAGTTCTTC	CASSSLLGRGSYEQFF
TRBJ2-1	TRBV5-4	-	-	TGTGCCAGCAGCTTGTCGGGGGGCGAGCGTGTTGAGCAGTTCTTC	CASSLSGGERVEQFF
TRBJ2-1	TRBV10-1	-	TRBD2	TGCGCCAGCAGTGAAACTAGCGGGGGGCCTTACAATGAGCAGTTCTTC	CASSETSGGPYNEQFF
TRBJ2-3	TRBV20-1	-	-	TGCAGTGCTAGTAACAGTCAGGATACGCAGTATTTT	CSASNSQDTQYF
TRBJ1-3	TRBV7-6	-	-	TGTGCCAGCAGCTACAGCTCTGGAAACACCATATATTTT	CASSYSSGNTIYF
TRBJ1-2	TRBV5-1	-	-	TGCGCCAGCAGCTTGGCGTCAGACGGCTATGGCTACACCTTC	CASSLASDGYGYTF
TRBJ2-2	TRBV4-1	-	-	TGCGCCAGCAGCCCACTAGGGGGGGCGCCCACCGGGGAGCTGTTTTTT	CASSPLGGAPTGELFF
TRBJ1-4	TRBV19	-	-	TGTGCCAGTAGTATGCACGCGGGGGAAAAACTGTTTTTT	CASSMHAGEKLFF
TRBJ2-5	TRBV2	-	TRBD1	TGTGCCAGCAGTATACGACAGGGGGTAGCGCGATTAGAAGAGACCCAGTACTTC	CASSIRQGVARLEETQYF
TRBJ1-2	TRBV28	-	-	TGTGCCAGCACCTTCAGCGGGTTCTATGGCTACACCTTC	CASTFSGFYGYTF
TRBJ1-3	TRBV6-6	-	-	TGTGCCAGCAGGGACTCGACGCCTGGAAACACCATATATTTT	CASRDSTPGNTIYF
TRBJ2-3	TRBV18	once	-	TGTGCCAGCTCACCACCGGGGGCGATCACAGATACGCAGTATTTT	CASSPPGAITDTQYF
TRBJ2-3	TRBV4-1	-	-	TGCGCCAGCAGCCAAGACGCGGGGGCTAGCACAGATACGCAGTATTTT	CASSQDAGASTDTQYF
TRBJ1-3	TRBV19	-	TRBD1	TGTGCCAGTACTACACAGGGGGTTTCGGGAAACACCATATATTTT	CASTTQGVSGNTIYF
TRBJ1-4	TRBV3-1/TRBV3-2	-	-	TGTGCCAGCAGCCTTGCAACTAATGAAAAACTGTTTTTT	CASSLATNEKLFF
TRBJ1-5	TRBV6-1	-	-	TGTGCCAGCAGTGAAGGGTCGACAGGAAATCAGCCCCAGCATTTT	CASSEGSTGNQPQHF
TRBJ2-1	TRBV4-2	-	TRBD2	TGTGCCAGCAGCCAAGGGGCCGGGGGGGCCTATAATGAGCAGTTCTTC	CASSQGAGGAYNEQFF
TRBJ2-2	TRBV14	-	-	TGTGCCAGCAGCCAAGGCGTATACACCGGGGAGCTGTTTTTT	CASSQGVYTGELFF
TRBJ2-2	TRBV3-1/TRBV3-2	-	-	TGTGCCAGCAGCCAAGATAGGGAGGGGGCGTACACCGGGGAGCTGTTTTTT	CASSQDREGAYTGELFF
TRBJ2-2	TRBV19	-	-	TGTGCCAGCCGGGACCTTGAGAACACCGGGGAGCTGTTTTTT	CASRDLENTGELFF
TRBJ2-3	TRBV19	-	-	TGTGCCAGTAGCTTGGGGCGAACTAGCACAGATACGCAGTATTTT	CASSLGRTSTDTQYF
TRBJ1-2	TRBV30	-	TRBD1	TGTGCCTGGAGAGACCAACAGGGGGGGGCGAGTTTATATGGCTACACCTTC	CAWRDQQGGASLYGYTF
TRBJ1-4	TRBV6-5	-	-	TGTGCCAGCAGTTACTCAGCAGGGGCTTGGCATAAAAAACTGTTTTTT	CASSYSAGAWHKKLFF
TRBJ1-2	TRBV30	-	TRBD1	TGTGCCTGGAAGACAGGGATTAACTATGGCTACACCTTC	CAWKTGINYGYTF
TRBJ1-3	TRBV6-5	-	TRBD1	TGTGCCAGCAGCCCGGACAGGAGCTCTGGAAACACCATATATTTT	CASSPDRSSGNTIYF